These 27 T cell receptor beta chains were all obtained from the same sample, sequenced in a study of high-grade serous ovarian cancer treatment subgroups (dated by TCRdb to about 2021). Library preparation used the immunoSEQ multiplex PCR assay. Sourced from immuneACCESS, this table was stored by TCRdb with only in-frame sequences that have V and J called. A share of the clones is absent; for the studies checked, an unresolved V gene accounts for under half, and the remainder has no known explanation. The sample records some 40,000 clones, about 79% of which are singletons. The ten largest clonotypes hold less than 4% of the sample. Tumor samples were obtained before definitive surgery or chemotherapy. The sample comprised tumor tissue. These receptors were obtained from a human donor with high-grade serous ovarian cancer.

This chain links TRBV7-2 with TRBJ2-3, with a possible D match to TRBD2 (5 bases). V shed 6 bases and J shed 4 bases, with 14 bases lying between them. The CDR3 loop spans 14 amino acids. Germline-derived CDR1 and CDR2 are SGHTA and FQGNSA. Here the CDR3 reads CASRPRTLPDTQYF. CDR3 sequence (DNA): TGTGCCAGCAGGCCCAGGACTCTCCCAGATACGCAGTATTTT.

The rearrangement joins TRBV7-9 to TRBJ2-5, with 16 bases fitting TRBD2. With V trimmed by 5 bases and J by 3 bases, 3 bases remained unmatched. The CDR3 has 16 amino acids. The germline CDR1 and CDR2 sequences are SEHNR and FQNEAQ (reference sequence). The DNA of the CDR3 is TGTGCCAGCAGCCTAGGGACTAGCGGGAGGGAAGAGACCCAGTACTTC. Its translation: CASSLGTSGREETQYF.

The J gene is TRBJ2-7, the V gene TRBV5-1; 9 bases are shared with TRBD1. The CDR3 length is 13 residues. CDR1 and CDR2 (germline): SGHRS, YFSETQ. Trimming removed 7 bases from V and 6 bases from J; junction bases left unmatched: 8. CDR3 sequence reads: CASRPTGGVEQYF. The CDR3 nucleotides are TGCGCCAGCCGACCGACAGGGGGAGTCGAGCAGTACTTC.

The chain is built from TRBV11-3 and TRBJ1-1; D might be TRBD1 (5 bases). CDR3 size: 14 residues. The V end lost 4 bases, the J end lost 0 bases, and 9 bases lay between the germline ends. In germline, CDR1 is SGHNT, CDR2 YENEEA. CDR3 nucleotide sequence: TGTGCCAGCAGCTCCAGACAGCTGAACACTGAAGCTTTCTTT. It is translated as CASSSRQLNTEAFF.

The CDR3 nucleotides read TGTGCCAGCAGCCGTCGGGAACTTTACGAGCAGTACTTC. Its translation is CASSRRELYEQYF. The V gene is TRBV11-2, the J gene TRBJ2-7; D perhaps matches TRBD2 (5 bases). Trimming pared 5 bases from V and 4 bases from J, leaving 12 bases between. Per the germline V gene, CDR1 is SGHAT and CDR2 is FQNNGV. This CDR3 region has 13 residues.

This clone was observed once. CDR3 nucleotides: TGTGCCAGCAGCTCCAATTGGGGGGGGATCAATGAGCAGTTCTTC. Amino acid sequence: CASSSNWGGINEQFF. The chain has TRBV5-6 and TRBJ2-1, with TRBD2 matching over 7 bases. J lost 6 bases, V lost 3 bases, and 9 bases had no gene match. CDR1 is SGHDT and CDR2 is YYEEEE in the germline V gene. CDR3 length equals 15 residues.

With regard to this clone: At the DNA level, this CDR3 is encoded by other sequences in the same sample as well. This rearrangement joins TRBV28 to TRBJ1-2; possibly TRBD1 for D (5 bases). The V gene lost 5 bases and the J gene lost 4 bases, with 8 bases spanning the gap. This CDR3 region has 12 residues. Per germline, CDR1 MDHEN and CDR2 SYDVKM. CDR3 protein: CASSLGGYGYTF. The DNA of the CDR3 is TGTGCCAGCAGTCTCGGGGGCTATGGCTACACCTTC.

This clone was counted only a few times. This sequence joins TRBV5-6 and TRBJ2-7; 10 bases are shared with TRBD2. V shed 4 bases, J shed 4 bases, and the junction held 2 bases outside the gene matches. The germline gives CDR1 SGHDT, CDR2 YYEEEE. CDR3 length: 13 residues. CDR3 DNA sequence: TGTGCCAGCAGCCTGACTAGCGGGTACGAGCAGTACTTC. This encodes CASSLTSGYEQYF.

This sequence joins TRBV7-2 and TRBJ2-7, with 7 bases lining up with TRBD1. Trimming took 4 bases from V and 2 from J; bases not matched to a gene: 8. The V gene's germline CDR1 is SGHTA and CDR2 FQGNSA. This CDR3 has 15 amino acids. The CDR3: CASSSDRDPAYEQYF. CDR3 bases: TGTGCCAGCAGCTCAGACAGGGATCCGGCCTACGAGCAGTACTTC.

V is TRBV5-1 and J is TRBJ2-1; possible D gene TRBD2, 6 bases. With 2 bases removed from V and 3 bases from J, the gap between germline ends came to 15 bases. The CDR3 has 16 residues. Germline CDR1 and CDR2: SGHRS and YFSETQ. CDR3 bases: TGCGCCAGCAGCTTAGGGAGCGGGCCCGACTACAATGAGCAGTTCTTC. It encodes CASSLGSGPDYNEQFF.

The chain links TRBV19 to TRBJ2-2; 9 nucleotides align to TRBD1. The CDR3 covers 15 residues. Germline V gene data show CDR1 as LNHDA and CDR2 as SQIVND (reference sequence). Unmatched junction bases numbered 9, after V lost 7 bases and J lost 6 bases. The DNA for the CDR3 is TGTGCCAGTAATTCCGGGACAGGGTCCGCCGGGGAGCTGTTTTTT. Its protein product is CASNSGTGSAGELFF.

This clone came up a few times. The chain combines TRBV19 with TRBJ1-5; weak D call: TRBD1 (6 bases). The CDR3 is made up of 14 amino acids. Germline loops: CDR1 LNHDA, CDR2 SQIVND (reference sequence). With 3 bases removed from V and 6 bases from J, the gap between germline ends came to 12 bases. CDR3 sequence: CASSIQGYGQPQHF. DNA for the CDR3: TGTGCCAGTAGTATTCAGGGGTATGGTCAGCCCCAGCATTTT.

The J gene is TRBJ2-5, the V gene TRBV21-1; the DNA was not compared with TRBD1, the D call given in the table. TRBV21-1 is shown as a pseudogene. The CDR3 has 14 amino acids. Here the CDR3 reads CADRRDRDQETQYF. In nucleotides, the CDR3 is TGTGCCGACCGCCGGGACAGGGACCAAGAGACCCAGTACTTC.

This clone was found a few times. The V call is TRBV5-6, the J call TRBJ2-7, with TRBD2 identical over 8 bases. The junction had 8 bases not matched to a gene; V was cut back by 2 bases and J by 7 bases. Germline V gene data show CDR1 as SGHDT and CDR2 as YYEEEE. This CDR3 region has 14 residues. The CDR3 DNA follows: TGTGCCAGCAGCTTCGGGAGGGCCTACGAGGAGCAGTACTTC. Translation: CASSFGRAYEEQYF. The full variable domain, its missing parts supplied by reference TRBV5-6 and TRBJ2-7, is DAGVTQSPTHLIKTRGQQVTLRCSPKSGHDTVSWYQQALGQGPQFIFQYYEEEERQRGNFPDRFSGHQFPNYSSELNVNALLLGDSALYLCASSFGRAYEEQYFGPGTRLTVT.

The rearrangement joins TRBV6-5 to TRBJ2-7; the D gene is possibly TRBD2 (5 bases). In germline, CDR1 is MNHEY, CDR2 SVGAGI. The V end lost 5 bases, the J end lost 7 bases, and 12 bases lay between the germline ends. The CDR3 totals 12 residues. CDR3 residues: CASSARTGEQYF. The CDR3 nucleotides are TGTGCCAGCAGTGCCCGGACGGGAGAGCAGTACTTC.

The chain carries TRBV7-8 and TRBJ2-2; TRBD2 matches at 11 bases. The CDR3 loop spans 20 amino acids. The germline gives CDR1 SGHVS, CDR2 FQNEAQ. Germline trimming cut 5 bases from V and 5 bases from J; bases unmatched to any gene: 19. The CDR3 coding sequence is TGTGCCAGCAGCCCCAATGAACCTCTACTAGCGGGAGAGGTAACCGGGGAGCTGTTTTTT. Amino acids: CASSPNEPLLAGEVTGELFF.

The rearrangement uses TRBV30 and TRBJ1-4, with TRBD1 identical over 7 bases. The CDR3 is made up of 13 amino acids. Germline-derived CDR1 and CDR2 are GTSNPN and SVGIG (reference sequence). V shed 3 bases, J shed 8 bases, and the junction held 6 bases outside the gene matches. The CDR3 DNA follows: TGTGCCTGGAGGCAGGGGGAAGGAGAAAAACTGTTTTTT. Its protein product is CAWRQGEGEKLFF.

This clone was seen more than once but under ten times. The V gene is TRBV28, the J gene TRBJ1-1; D might be TRBD1 (5 bases). Germline V gives CDR1 MDHEN, CDR2 SYDVKM. The CDR3 consists of 14 residues. Deletions cut 4 bases from V and 1 base from J, with 10 bases between. Written as DNA, the CDR3 is TGTGCCAGCAGTTGGGCGGGGCCGAACACTGAAGCTTTCTTT. Residues: CASSWAGPNTEAFF.

V and J are TRBV4-2 and TRBJ1-2; D is perhaps TRBD1 (5 bases). Per germline, CDR1 LGHNA and CDR2 YNFKEQ. The germline V and J ends were trimmed by 0 bases and 8 bases, with 13 bases remaining between them. CDR3 length: 14 amino acids. The CDR3 loop reads CASSQETSRVGYTF. As DNA, the CDR3 is TGTGCCAGCAGCCAAGAGACCTCCAGGGTAGGCTACACCTTC.

The V call is TRBV2, the J call TRBJ1-4; 7 positions agree with TRBD1. The CDR3 length is 12 residues. The J segment lost 8 bases and the V segment lost 6 bases, leaving 3 bases of the junction unmatched. Germline loops: CDR1 SNHLY, CDR2 FYNNEI. CDR3 nucleotide sequence: TGTGCCAGCAGCCAGGACAGGGAAAAACTGTTTTTT. Translating gives CASSQDREKLFF.

The chain recombines TRBV5-1 with TRBJ2-3, with D unclear. The V and J ends lost 4 bases and 4 bases respectively, with 19 bases between them. Germline lookup yields CDR1 SGHRS and CDR2 YFSETQ. The CDR3 length is 16 residues. The CDR3 sequence: CASSPIPTGSSDTQYF. The CDR3 DNA reads TGCGCCAGCAGCCCCATTCCGACTGGGTCTTCAGATACGCAGTATTTT.

This clone was seen a few times. This chain joins TRBV4-3 and TRBJ2-2, with D unclear. The germline gives CDR1 LGHNA, CDR2 YSLEER. The CDR3 covers 16 residues. V lost 0 bases and J 5 bases, leaving 13 bases between the germline ends. The CDR3: CASSQDLLRRTGELFF. The CDR3 nucleotides are TGCGCCAGCAGCCAAGATTTGCTTCGGAGAACCGGGGAGCTGTTTTTT.

The V and J genes are TRBV4-3 and TRBJ2-2; 9 bases align to TRBD2. The CDR3 extends over 15 amino acids. The ends lost 2 bases at V and 6 bases at J; junction bases unmatched: 4. The germline V gene encodes CDR1 LGHNA and CDR2 YSLEER. CDR3 bases: TGCGCCAGCAGCCAATTTGGACTAGCGCCCGGGGAGCTGTTTTTT. This encodes CASSQFGLAPGELFF.

The chain is built from TRBV29-1 and TRBJ2-6; tentative D call: TRBD2 (5 bases). Deletions cut 0 bases from V and 2 bases from J, with 11 bases between. This CDR3 contains 16 residues. The germline V gene has CDR1 SQVTM and CDR2 ANQGSEA. Here the CDR3 reads CSVEDAWGAGANVLTF. In DNA, the CDR3 is TGCAGCGTTGAAGATGCCTGGGGAGCTGGGGCCAACGTCCTGACTTTC. Combining the CDR3 with reference TRBV29-1 and TRBJ2-6 gives the whole variable domain SAVISQKPSRDICQRGTSLTIQCQVDSQVTMMFWYRQQPGQSLTLIATANQGSEATYESGFVIDKFPISRPNLTFSTLTVSNMSPEDSSIYLCSVEDAWGAGANVLTFGAGSRLTVL.

The V call is TRBV5-1, the J call TRBJ2-3; TRBD2 matches 10 bases. The germline gives CDR1 SGHRS, CDR2 YFSETQ. This CDR3 has 15 residues. V gave up 4 bases and J gave up 1 base; unmatched junction bases: 3. CDR3 amino acids: CASSRGTSGTDTQYF. The CDR3, as DNA: TGCGCCAGCAGCCGGGGGACTAGCGGCACAGATACGCAGTATTTT. The entire variable domain, with the rest obtained from reference TRBV5-1 and TRBJ2-3, is as follows: KAGVTQTPRYLIKTRGQQVTLSCSPISGHRSVSWYQQTPGQGLQFLFEYFSETQRNKGNFPGRFSGRQFSNSRSEMNVSTLELGDSALYLCASSRGTSGTDTQYFGPGTRLTVL.

The rearrangement links TRBV9 to TRBJ2-3; possibly TRBD2 for D (5 bases). This CDR3 has 16 residues. CDR1 and CDR2 from the germline V gene are SGDLS and YYNGEE. Trimming shortened V by 0 bases and J by 5 bases, and 16 bases separated the two germline ends. The CDR3 sequence is CASSVGPGNRGDTQYF. The CDR3 DNA follows: TGTGCCAGCAGCGTAGGCCCCGGTAACCGGGGAGATACGCAGTATTTT.

Written as DNA, the CDR3 is TGTGCCAGCCAGAGGGACCGTAGGGAGACCCAGTACTTC. Translated: CASQRDRRETQYF. The chain uses TRBV4-2 and TRBJ2-5; D could derive from TRBD1 or TRBD2 (5 bases each). V lost 8 bases to trimming and J lost 5 bases, with 15 bases between them. This CDR3 contains 13 residues. Germline CDR1 reads LGHNA; CDR2 reads YNFKEQ.